A selection of T cell receptor beta chains follows, all from one sample in a study of blood T cell repertoires in COVID-19. Sequenced by immunoSEQ multiplex PCR; TCRdb stores in-frame clones only, minus some. Counted here are approximately 210,000 clones, less than 95% occurring once; the ten biggest clones make up about 0.8%. The sequenced material came from peripheral blood. The receptors were sampled from a man younger than 40 with COVID-19, enrolled during active disease. Both conserved end residues are part of each CDR3.

v_gene	j_gene	CDR3aa
TRBV18	TRBJ2-4	CASSPSERGQGGNIQYF
TRBV19	TRBJ1-5	CAREGRVSNQPQHF
TRBV10-3	TRBJ1-2	CATSGRGKDYGYTF
TRBV4-1	TRBJ1-5	CASSPYGTGNQPQHF
TRBV7-2	TRBJ2-1	CASSTSWGAGWDEQFF
TRBV12-3/TRBV12-4	TRBJ2-7	CASSSQTGFEQYF
TRBV11-2	TRBJ2-1	CASSLAGQGYNEQFF
TRBV6-5	TRBJ1-1	CASSYPYRDRAFF
TRBV12-3/TRBV12-4	TRBJ1-1	CASSTYNEAFF
TRBV4-1	TRBJ1-1	CASSPPETYMNTEAFF
TRBV5-1	TRBJ1-5	CASSFPGQAKLCNQPQHF
TRBV9	TRBJ1-3	CASSPLAGRPGNTIYF
TRBV3-1/TRBV3-2	TRBJ1-5	CASSLTGIVNQPQHF
TRBV4-1	TRBJ2-7	CASSQEQRGISYEQYF
TRBV5-1	TRBJ2-5	CASSLGASGLQETQYF
TRBV27	TRBJ1-2	CASSLTKGQGIYYGYTF
TRBV5-6	TRBJ2-7	CASSFHYEQYF
TRBV6-5	TRBJ2-1	CASRPTSANYNEQFF
TRBV20-1	TRBJ2-7	CSASSGGGDEQYF
TRBV3-1/TRBV3-2	TRBJ1-3	CASSHVRDTYSGNTIYF